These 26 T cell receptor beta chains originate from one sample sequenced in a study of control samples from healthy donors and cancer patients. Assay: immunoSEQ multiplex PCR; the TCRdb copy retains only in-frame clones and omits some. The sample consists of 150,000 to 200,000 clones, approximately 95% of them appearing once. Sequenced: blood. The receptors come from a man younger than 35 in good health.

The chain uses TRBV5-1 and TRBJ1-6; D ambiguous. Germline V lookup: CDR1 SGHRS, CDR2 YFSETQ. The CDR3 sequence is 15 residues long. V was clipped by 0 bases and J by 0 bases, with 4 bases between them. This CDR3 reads CASSLASSYNSPLHF. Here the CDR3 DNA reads TGCGCCAGCAGCTTGGCTAGCTCCTATAATTCACCCCTCCACTTT.

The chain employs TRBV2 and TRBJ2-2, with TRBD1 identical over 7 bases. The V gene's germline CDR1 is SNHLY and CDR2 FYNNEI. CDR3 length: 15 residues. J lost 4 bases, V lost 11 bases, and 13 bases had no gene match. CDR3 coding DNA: TGTGCCGCACTCGGCGACAGGGAGTTCACCGGGGAGCTGTTTTTT. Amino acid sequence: CAALGDREFTGELFF. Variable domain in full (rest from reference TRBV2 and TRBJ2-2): EPEVTQTPSHQVTQMGQEVILRCVPISNHLYFYWYRQILGQKVEFLVSFYNNEISEKSEIFDDQFSVERPDGSNFTLKIRSTKLEDSAMYFCAALGDREFTGELFFGEGSRLTVL.

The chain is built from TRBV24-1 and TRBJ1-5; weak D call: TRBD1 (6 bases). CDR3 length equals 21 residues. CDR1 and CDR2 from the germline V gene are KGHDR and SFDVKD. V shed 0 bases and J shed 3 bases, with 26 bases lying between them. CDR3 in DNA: TGTGCCACCAGTGATTTGTCTGACCCATCAGGGGACGGGGTTACCAATCAGCCCCAGCATTTT. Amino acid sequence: CATSDLSDPSGDGVTNQPQHF.

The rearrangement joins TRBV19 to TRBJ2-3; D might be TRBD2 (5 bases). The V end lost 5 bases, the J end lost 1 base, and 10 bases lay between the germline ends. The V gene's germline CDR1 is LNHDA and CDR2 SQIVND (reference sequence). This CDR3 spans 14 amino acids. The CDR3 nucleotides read TGTGCCAGTAGTTTTAACGGGGGCACAGATACGCAGTATTTT. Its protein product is CASSFNGGTDTQYF.

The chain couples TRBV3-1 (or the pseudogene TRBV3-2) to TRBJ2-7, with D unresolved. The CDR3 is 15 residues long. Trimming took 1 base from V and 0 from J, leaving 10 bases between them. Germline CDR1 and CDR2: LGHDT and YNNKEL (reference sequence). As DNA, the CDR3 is TGTGCCAGCAGCCAAGGCCGTCAGACCTCCTACGAGCAGTACTTC. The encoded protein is CASSQGRQTSYEQYF.

CDR3 sequence reads: CASSYRDLEGKEKLFF. The CDR3 DNA sequence: TGTGCCAGCAGTTATCGGGACCTCGAGGGGAAGGAAAAACTGTTTTTT. The chain couples TRBV6-5 to TRBJ1-4, with D possibly TRBD1 on 5 matching bases. Trimming pared 3 bases from V and 8 bases from J, leaving 19 bases between. In germline, CDR1 is MNHEY, CDR2 SVGAGI. CDR3 size: 16 residues.

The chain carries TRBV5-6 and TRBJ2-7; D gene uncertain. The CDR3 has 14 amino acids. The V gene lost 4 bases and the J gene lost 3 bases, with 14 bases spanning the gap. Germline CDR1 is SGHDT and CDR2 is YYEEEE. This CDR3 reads CASSRTEPFYEQYF. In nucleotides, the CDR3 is TGTGCCAGCAGCAGGACGGAGCCTTTCTACGAGCAGTACTTC. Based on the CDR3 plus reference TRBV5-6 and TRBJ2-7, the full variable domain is DAGVTQSPTHLIKTRGQQVTLRCSPKSGHDTVSWYQQALGQGPQFIFQYYEEEERQRGNFPDRFSGHQFPNYSSELNVNALLLGDSALYLCASSRTEPFYEQYFGPGTRLTVT.

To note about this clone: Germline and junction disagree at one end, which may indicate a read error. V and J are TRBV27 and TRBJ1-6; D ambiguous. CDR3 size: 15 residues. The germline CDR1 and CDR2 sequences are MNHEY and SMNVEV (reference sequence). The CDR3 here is CASGFSGTYNSPLHF. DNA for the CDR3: TGTGCCAGCGGTTTTTCCGGGACCTATAATTCACCCCTCCACTTT.

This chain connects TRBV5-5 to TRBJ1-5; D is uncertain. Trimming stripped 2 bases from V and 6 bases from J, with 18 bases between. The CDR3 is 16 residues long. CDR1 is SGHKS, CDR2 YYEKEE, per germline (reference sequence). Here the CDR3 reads CASSLRVMGEGQPQHF. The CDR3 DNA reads TGTGCCAGCAGCTTACGGGTGATGGGAGAGGGTCAGCCCCAGCATTTT.

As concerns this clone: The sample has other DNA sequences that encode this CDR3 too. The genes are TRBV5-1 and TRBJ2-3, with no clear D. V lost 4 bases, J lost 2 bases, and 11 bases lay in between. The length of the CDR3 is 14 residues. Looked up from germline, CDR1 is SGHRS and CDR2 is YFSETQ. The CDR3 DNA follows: TGCGCCAGCAGCCCCGGCGGATCCACAGATACGCAGTATTTT. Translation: CASSPGGSTDTQYF.

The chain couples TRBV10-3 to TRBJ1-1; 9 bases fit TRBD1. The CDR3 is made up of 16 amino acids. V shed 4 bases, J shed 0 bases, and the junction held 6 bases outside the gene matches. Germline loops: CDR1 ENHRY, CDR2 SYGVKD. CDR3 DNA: TGTGCCATCAGTGGGGGGACAGGGCTCTTGAACACTGAAGCTTTCTTT. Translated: CAISGGTGLLNTEAFF.

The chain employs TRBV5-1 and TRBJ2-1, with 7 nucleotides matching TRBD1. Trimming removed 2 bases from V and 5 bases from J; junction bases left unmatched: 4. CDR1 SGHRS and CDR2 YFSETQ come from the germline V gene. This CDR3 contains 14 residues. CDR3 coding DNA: TGCGCCAGCAGCTTCCGGGACAGAAACAATGAGCAGTTCTTC. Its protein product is CASSFRDRNNEQFF.

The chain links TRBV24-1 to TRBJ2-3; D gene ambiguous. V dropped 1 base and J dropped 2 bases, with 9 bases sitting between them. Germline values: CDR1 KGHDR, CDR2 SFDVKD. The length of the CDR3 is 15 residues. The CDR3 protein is CATSDFTSNTDTQYF. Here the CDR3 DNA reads TGTGCCACCAGTGATTTTACCTCGAACACAGATACGCAGTATTTT.

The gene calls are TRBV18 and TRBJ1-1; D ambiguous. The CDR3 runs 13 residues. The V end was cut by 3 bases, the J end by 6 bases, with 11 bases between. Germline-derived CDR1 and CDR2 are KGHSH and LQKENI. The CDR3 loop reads CASSPLKMSEAFF. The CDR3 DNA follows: TGTGCCAGCTCACCCCTTAAGATGTCTGAAGCTTTCTTT.

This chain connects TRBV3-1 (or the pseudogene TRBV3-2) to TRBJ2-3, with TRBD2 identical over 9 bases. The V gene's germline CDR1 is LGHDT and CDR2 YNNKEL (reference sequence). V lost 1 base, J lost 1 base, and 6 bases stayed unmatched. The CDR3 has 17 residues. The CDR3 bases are TGTGCCAGCAGCCAAGTTTGGCTAGCGGGGCGCACAGATACGCAGTATTTT. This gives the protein CASSQVWLAGRTDTQYF.

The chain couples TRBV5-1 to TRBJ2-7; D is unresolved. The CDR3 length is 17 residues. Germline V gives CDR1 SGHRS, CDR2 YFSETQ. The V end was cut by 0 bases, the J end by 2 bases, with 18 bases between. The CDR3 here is CASSLDSLLSPPYEQYF. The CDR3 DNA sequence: TGCGCCAGCAGCTTGGACAGTCTTCTTTCCCCCCCCTACGAGCAGTACTTC.

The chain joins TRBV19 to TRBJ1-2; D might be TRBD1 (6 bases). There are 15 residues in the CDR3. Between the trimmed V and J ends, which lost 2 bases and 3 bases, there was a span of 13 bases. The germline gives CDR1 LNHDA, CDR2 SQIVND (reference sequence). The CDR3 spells CASSISPTGYYGYTF. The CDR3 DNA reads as TGTGCCAGTAGTATAAGCCCCACAGGGTACTATGGCTACACCTTC.

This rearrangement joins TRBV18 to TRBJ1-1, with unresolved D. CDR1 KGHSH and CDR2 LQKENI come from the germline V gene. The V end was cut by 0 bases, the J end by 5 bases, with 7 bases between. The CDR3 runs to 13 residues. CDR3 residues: CASSPPGRTEAFF. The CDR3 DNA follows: TGTGCCAGCTCACCACCGGGGAGGACTGAAGCTTTCTTT.

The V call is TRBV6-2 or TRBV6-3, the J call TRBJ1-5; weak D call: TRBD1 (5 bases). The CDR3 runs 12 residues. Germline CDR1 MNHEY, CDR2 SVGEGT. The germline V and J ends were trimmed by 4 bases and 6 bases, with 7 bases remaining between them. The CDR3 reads CASSLDSQPQHF. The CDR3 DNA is TGTGCCAGCAGTTTAGACAGTCAGCCCCAGCATTTT.

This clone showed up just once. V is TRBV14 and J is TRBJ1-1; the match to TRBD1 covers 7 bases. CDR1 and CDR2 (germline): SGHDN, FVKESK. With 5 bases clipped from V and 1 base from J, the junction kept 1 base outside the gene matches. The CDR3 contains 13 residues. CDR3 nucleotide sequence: TGTGCCAGCAGCAGACAGGGGAACACTGAAGCTTTCTTT. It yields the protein CASSRQGNTEAFF.

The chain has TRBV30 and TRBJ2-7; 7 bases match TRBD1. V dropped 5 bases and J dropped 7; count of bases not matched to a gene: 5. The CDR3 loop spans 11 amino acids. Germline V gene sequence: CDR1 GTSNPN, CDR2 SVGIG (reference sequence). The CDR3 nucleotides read TGTGCCTGGTCAGGACAGGTGGAGCAGTACTTC. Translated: CAWSGQVEQYF. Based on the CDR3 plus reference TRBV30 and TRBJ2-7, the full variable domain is SQTIHQWPATLVQPVGSPLSLECTVEGTSNPNLYWYRQAAGRGLQLLFYSVGIGQISSEVPQNLSASRPQDRQFILSSKKLLLSDSGFYLCAWSGQVEQYFGPGTRLTVT.

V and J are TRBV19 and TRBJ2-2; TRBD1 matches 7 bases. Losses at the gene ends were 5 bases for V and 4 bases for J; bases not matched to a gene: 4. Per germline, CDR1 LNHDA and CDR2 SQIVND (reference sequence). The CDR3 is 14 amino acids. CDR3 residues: CASSAKGATGELFF. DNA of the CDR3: TGTGCCAGTAGTGCAAAGGGGGCCACCGGGGAGCTGTTTTTT.

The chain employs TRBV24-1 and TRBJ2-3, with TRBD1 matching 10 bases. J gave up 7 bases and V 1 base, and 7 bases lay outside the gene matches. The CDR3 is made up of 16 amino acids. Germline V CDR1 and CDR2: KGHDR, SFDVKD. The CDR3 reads CATSDFADRGLHTQYF. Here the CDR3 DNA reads TGTGCCACCAGTGATTTTGCGGACAGGGGGTTGCATACGCAGTATTTT.

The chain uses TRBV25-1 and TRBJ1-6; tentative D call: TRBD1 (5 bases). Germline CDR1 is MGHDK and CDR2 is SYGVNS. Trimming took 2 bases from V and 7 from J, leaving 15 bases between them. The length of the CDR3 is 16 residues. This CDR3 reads CASSERGVGSNSPLHF. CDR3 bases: TGTGCCAGCAGTGAACGGGGGGTAGGGTCAAATTCACCCCTCCACTTT.

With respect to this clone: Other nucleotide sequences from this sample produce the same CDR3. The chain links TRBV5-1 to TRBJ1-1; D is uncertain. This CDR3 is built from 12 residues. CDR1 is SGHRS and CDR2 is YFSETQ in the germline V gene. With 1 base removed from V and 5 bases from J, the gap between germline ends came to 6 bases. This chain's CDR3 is CASSLRGTEAFF. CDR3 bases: TGCGCCAGCAGCTTGCGAGGGACTGAAGCTTTCTTT.

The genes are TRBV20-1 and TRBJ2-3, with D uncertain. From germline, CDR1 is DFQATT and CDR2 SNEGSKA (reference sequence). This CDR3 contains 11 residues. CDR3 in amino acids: CSPGRPDTQYF. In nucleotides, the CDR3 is TGCAGCCCCGGCCGGCCAGATACGCAGTATTTT.